This T cell receptor beta chain comes out of a study of blood T cell repertoires in COVID-19. Germline CDR1 reads MDHEN; CDR2 reads SYDVKM. The CDR3 totals 14 residues. Trimming removed 8 bases from V and 0 bases from J, with 8 bases in between. Cohorts were based on clinical histories the participants reported. All exposed participants met a person with COVID-19 within 2 weeks before entering the study. Clones were read by immunoSEQ multiplex PCR, and TCRdb kept only the in-frame ones, dropping some. The sample includes about 320,000 clones, approximately 81% of them seen just once. The sequence was collected from a woman younger than 45 who had been exposed to COVID-19. This chain connects TRBV28 to TRBJ1-6; D remains unclear. Material: PBMCs or T cells enriched from blood (not recorded which). CDR3 residues: CASGLLSYNSPLHF. CDR3 sequence (DNA): TGTGCCAGCGGCCTTCTCTCCTATAATTCACCCCTCCACTTT.